This T cell receptor (beta chain) was profiled in a study of CD8 T cells in ankylosing spondylitis. As to this clonotype: Its antigen is currently unknown.

Notes on the study in general: Reported data indicate significant enrichment of disease-linked clones within matched ankylosing spondylitis synovial fluid. What seemed typical of ankylosing spondylitis blood was a TCR beta motif built from several highly homologous variants.

The germline gives CDR1 MNHNS, CDR2 SASEGT. This CDR3 contains 14 residues. V lost 6 bases, J lost 8 bases, and 12 bases stayed unmatched. Scientists made TCR beta libraries using quantitative 5'-RACE with molecular barcodes. TCRdb recomputed calls from the 5' RACE reads with MiXCR, one row per CDR3 protein. The repertoire has about 100,000 distinct CDR3 sequences, around 24% of them found once; the top ten carry around 12%. This clonotype originated in a male donor with ankylosing spondylitis. Material for sequencing was synovial fluid, either unsorted or a sorted T cell fraction (not recorded which). The chain has TRBV6-1 and TRBJ1-2, with 7 bases fitting TRBD1. The DNA for the CDR3 is TGTGCCAGCAGAGCACCCCGACAGGGCGGGGGCTACACCTTC. Residues: CASRAPRQGGGYTF.